The sequence of this TCR beta chain was determined in a study of neurological immune-mediated disorders. V lost 7 bases to trimming and J lost 2 bases, with 14 bases between them. From germline, CDR1 is DFQATT and CDR2 SNEGSKA (reference sequence). The CDR3 consists of 13 residues. TCRdb itself ran the 5' RACE reads through MiXCR, one entry per CDR3 protein. The sample yields 84,000 or so distinct CDR3 sequences, about a tenth seen once. This clonotype has ten or more counts. The TCR sequence derives from a man in his forties in good health. The rearrangement joins TRBV20-1 to TRBJ1-2, with no clear D. The sample consisted of PBMCs. The CDR3 nucleotides read TGCAGTGTTGACTCTTCGCTCAACTATGGCTACACCTTC. It is translated as CSVDSSLNYGYTF.